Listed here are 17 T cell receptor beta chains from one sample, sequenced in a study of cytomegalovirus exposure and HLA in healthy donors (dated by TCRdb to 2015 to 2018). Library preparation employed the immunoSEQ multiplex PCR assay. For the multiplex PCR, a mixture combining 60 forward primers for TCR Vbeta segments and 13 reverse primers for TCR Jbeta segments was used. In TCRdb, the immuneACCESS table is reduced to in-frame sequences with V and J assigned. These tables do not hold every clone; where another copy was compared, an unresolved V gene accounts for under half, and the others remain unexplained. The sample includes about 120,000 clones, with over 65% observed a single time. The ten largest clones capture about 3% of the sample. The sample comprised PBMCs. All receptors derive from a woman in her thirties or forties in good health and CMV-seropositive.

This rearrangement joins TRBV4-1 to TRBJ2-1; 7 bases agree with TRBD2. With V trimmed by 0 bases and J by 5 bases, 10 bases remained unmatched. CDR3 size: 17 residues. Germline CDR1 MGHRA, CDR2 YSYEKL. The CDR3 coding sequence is TGCGCCAGCAGCCAAGAGGGGGGAGGGCGGCAGAACAATGAGCAGTTCTTC. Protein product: CASSQEGGGRQNNEQFF.

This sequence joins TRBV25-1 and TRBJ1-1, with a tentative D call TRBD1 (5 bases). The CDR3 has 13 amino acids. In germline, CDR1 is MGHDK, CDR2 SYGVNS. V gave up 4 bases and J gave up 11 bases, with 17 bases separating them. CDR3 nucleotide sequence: TGTGCCAGCAGTGCCCGGGGGAGGTATTCGGCTTTCTTT. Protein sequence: CASSARGRYSAFF.

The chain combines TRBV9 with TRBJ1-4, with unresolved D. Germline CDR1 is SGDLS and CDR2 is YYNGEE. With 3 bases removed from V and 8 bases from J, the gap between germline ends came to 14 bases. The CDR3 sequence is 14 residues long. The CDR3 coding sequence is TGTGCCAGCAGCGCCCGGGATTTAGAGGAAAAACTGTTTTTT. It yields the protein CASSARDLEEKLFF.

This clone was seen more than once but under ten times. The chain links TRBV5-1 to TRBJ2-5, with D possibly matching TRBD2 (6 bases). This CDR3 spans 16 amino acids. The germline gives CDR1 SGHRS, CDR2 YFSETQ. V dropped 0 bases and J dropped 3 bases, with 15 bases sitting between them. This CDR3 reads CASSLVLASLEETQYF. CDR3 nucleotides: TGCGCCAGCAGCTTGGTGCTAGCGTCCCTCGAAGAGACCCAGTACTTC.

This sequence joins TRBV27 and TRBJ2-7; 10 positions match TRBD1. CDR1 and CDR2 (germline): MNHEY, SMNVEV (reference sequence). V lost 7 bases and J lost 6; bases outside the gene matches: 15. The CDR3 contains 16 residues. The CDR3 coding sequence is TGTGCCAGCACCCCCTTTTGGGGAGGACAGGGGGTCGAGCAGTACTTC. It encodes CASTPFWGGQGVEQYF.

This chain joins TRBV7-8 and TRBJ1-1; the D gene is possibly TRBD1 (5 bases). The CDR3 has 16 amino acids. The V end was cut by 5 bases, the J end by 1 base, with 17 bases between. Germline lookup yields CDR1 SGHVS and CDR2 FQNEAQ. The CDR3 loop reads CASSPPFRQRNTEAFF. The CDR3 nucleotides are TGTGCCAGCAGCCCCCCGTTTCGACAGCGGAACACTGAAGCTTTCTTT.

The CDR3 loop is CASRLTGRGTQYF. CDR3 DNA sequence: TGTGCCAGCAGGCTCACAGGGAGGGGGACCCAGTACTTC. The chain has TRBV2 and TRBJ2-5; D possibly corresponds to TRBD2 (7 bases). Looked up from germline, CDR1 is SNHLY and CDR2 is FYNNEI. The CDR3 runs to 13 residues. Trimming stripped 6 bases from V and 7 bases from J, with 15 bases between.

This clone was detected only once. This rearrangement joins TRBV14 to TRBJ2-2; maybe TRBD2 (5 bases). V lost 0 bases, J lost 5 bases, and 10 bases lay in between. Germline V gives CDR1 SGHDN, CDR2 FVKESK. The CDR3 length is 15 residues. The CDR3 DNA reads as TGTGCCAGCAGCCAAGATAGGACTCGAACCGGGGAGCTGTTTTTT. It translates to CASSQDRTRTGELFF.

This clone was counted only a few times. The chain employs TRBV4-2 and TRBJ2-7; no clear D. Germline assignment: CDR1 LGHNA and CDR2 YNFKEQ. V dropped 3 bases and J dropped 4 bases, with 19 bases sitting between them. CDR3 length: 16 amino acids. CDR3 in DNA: TGTGCCAGCAGCCATCGACTTGTCACTTCTTTATACGAGCAGTACTTC. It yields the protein CASSHRLVTSLYEQYF.

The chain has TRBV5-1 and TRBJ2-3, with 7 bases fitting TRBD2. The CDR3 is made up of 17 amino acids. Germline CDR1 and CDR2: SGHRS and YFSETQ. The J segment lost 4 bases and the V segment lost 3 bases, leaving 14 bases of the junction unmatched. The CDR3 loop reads CASSYGNAGDPPDTQYF. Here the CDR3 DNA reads TGCGCCAGCAGCTATGGGAACGCGGGGGATCCCCCAGATACGCAGTATTTT.

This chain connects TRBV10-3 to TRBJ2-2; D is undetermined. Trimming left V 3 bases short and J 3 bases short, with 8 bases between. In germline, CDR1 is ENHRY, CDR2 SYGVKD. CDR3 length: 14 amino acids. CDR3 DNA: TGTGCCATCAGTGATCTAGAGTACACCGGGGAGCTGTTTTTT. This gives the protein CAISDLEYTGELFF.

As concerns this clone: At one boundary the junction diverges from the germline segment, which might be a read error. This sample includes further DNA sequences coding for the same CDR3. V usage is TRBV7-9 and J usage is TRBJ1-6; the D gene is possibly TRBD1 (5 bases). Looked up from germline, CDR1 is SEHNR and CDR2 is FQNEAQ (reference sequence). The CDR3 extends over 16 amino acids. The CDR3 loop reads CASSLGAGLDNSPLHF. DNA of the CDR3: TGTGCCAGCAGCTTAGGAGCAGGGCTGGATAATTCCCCCCTCCACTTT.

CDR3 DNA sequence: TGTGCCAGCAGTCGGACTAGCGGGAAGGGCGAGCAGTACTTC. Protein product: CASSRTSGKGEQYF. V is TRBV2 and J is TRBJ2-7; the match to TRBD2 covers 12 bases. The ends lost 5 bases at V and 6 bases at J; junction bases unmatched: 5. CDR1 SNHLY and CDR2 FYNNEI come from the germline V gene. The CDR3 consists of 14 residues. Looking up the rest from reference TRBV2 and TRBJ2-7 gives the full variable domain: EPEVTQTPSHQVTQMGQEVILRCVPISNHLYFYWYRQILGQKVEFLVSFYNNEISEKSEIFDDQFSVERPDGSNFTLKIRSTKLEDSAMYFCASSRTSGKGEQYFGPGTRLTVT.

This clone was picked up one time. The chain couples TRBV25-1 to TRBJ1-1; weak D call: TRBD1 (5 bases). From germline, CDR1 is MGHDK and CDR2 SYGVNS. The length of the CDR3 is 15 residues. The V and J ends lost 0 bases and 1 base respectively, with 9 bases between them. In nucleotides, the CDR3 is TGTGCCAGCAGTGAATATAGGACATCGAACACTGAAGCTTTCTTT. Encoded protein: CASSEYRTSNTEAFF.

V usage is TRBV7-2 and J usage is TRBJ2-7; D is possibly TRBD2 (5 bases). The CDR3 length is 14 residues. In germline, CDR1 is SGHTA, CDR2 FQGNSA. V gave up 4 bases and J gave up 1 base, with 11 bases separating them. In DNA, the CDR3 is TGTGCCAGCAGCTCCCTAGCCTCTTCCTACGAGCAGTACTTC. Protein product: CASSSLASSYEQYF.

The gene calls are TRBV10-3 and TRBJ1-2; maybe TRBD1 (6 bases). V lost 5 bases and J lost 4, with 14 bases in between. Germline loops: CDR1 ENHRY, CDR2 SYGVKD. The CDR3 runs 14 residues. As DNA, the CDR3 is TGTGCCATCAGTCCCCACAGGGACCTCTATGGCTACACCTTC. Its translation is CAISPHRDLYGYTF.

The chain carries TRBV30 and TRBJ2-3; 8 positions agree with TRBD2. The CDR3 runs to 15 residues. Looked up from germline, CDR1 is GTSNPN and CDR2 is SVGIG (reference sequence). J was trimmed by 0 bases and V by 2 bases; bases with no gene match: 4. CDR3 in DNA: TGTGCCTGGAGTCCAACTAGCGGCAGCACAGATACGCAGTATTTT. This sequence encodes CAWSPTSGSTDTQYF.